The sequence of this T cell receptor beta chain was determined in a study of human T cells and chemical hapten exposure. With 2 bases removed from V and 13 bases from J, the gap between germline ends came to 8 bases. This CDR3 spans 11 amino acids. Germline CDR1 and CDR2: MDHEN and SYDVKM. One entry per CDR3 protein results from TCRdb running MiXCR on the RACE reads. The sample includes tens of thousands of distinct CDR3 sequences, 10% to 15% of them seen just once. This clonotype appeared many times. Time point indicated: pre-sensitization, week 0. The treatment was: therapeutic diphenylcyclopropenone sensitization with weekly scalp DPC. Total RNA was isolated from whole blood that had not been fractionated.

This TCR came from a middle-aged woman with alopecia areata. Some clones in this sample may be carry-over from other donors' samples. The chain uses TRBV28 and TRBJ2-2; either TRBD1 or TRBD2 may fit D (5 bases each). Source: whole blood, taken in connection with sensitization to the hapten diphenylcyclopropenone (DPC). The CDR3 nucleotides are TGTGCCAGCAGTTTACAGGGACGGCTGTTTTTT. It codes for CASSLQGRLFF. Full variable domain (remainder filled in from reference TRBV28 and TRBJ2-2): DVKVTQSSRYLVKRTGEKVFLECVQDMDHENMFWYRQDPGLGLRLIYFSYDVKMKEKGDIPEGYSVSREKKERFSLILESASTNQTSMYLCASSLQGRLFFGEGSRLTVL.